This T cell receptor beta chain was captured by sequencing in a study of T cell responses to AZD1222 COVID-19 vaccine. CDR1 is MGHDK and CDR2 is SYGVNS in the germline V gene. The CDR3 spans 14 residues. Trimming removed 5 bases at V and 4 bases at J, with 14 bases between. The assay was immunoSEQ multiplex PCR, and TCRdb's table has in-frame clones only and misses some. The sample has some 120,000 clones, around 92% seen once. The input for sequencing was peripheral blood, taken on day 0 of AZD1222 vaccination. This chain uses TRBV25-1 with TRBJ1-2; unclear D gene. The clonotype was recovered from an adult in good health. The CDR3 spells CASSWAQETYGYTF. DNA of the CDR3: TGTGCCAGCAGTTGGGCCCAGGAGACCTATGGCTACACCTTC.